The source of this TCR beta chain is a study of CD8 T cells in Susac syndrome. Germline CDR1 and CDR2: SNHLY and FYNNEI. CDR3 length: 12 amino acids. Trimming shortened V by 5 bases and J by 6 bases, and 9 bases separated the two germline ends. Reverse transcription of about 0.5 to 1 ug RNA used random hexamers. TCRdb itself ran the immunoSEQ multiplex PCR reads through MiXCR, one entry per CDR3 protein. The table has some 180,000 distinct CDR3 sequences, 75% to 95% seen once. This chain joins TRBV2 and TRBJ2-3, with no clear D. This clonotype was obtained from a human donor with Susac syndrome. Input material: CD4+ T cells from PBMCs. The CDR3 DNA follows: TGTGCCAGCAGTCCCGTTGTTGATACGCAGTATTTT. As protein: CASSPVVDTQYF. Full variable domain (remainder filled in from reference TRBV2 and TRBJ2-3): EPEVTQTPSHQVTQMGQEVILRCVPISNHLYFYWYRQILGQKVEFLVSFYNNEISEKSEIFDDQFSVERPDGSNFTLKIRSTKLEDSAMYFCASSPVVDTQYFGPGTRLTVL.